The clone carrying this T cell receptor (beta chain) was detected once. Antigen specificity is unknown. V lost 6 bases and J 2 bases, leaving 16 bases between the germline ends. Looked up from germline, CDR1 is DFQATT and CDR2 is SNEGSKA (reference sequence). CDR3 size: 14 residues. The data belong to a study of regulatory T cells in long-lasting Graves disease. Looking at the study overall: Over-5-year antithyroid drug use with positive TSH receptor antibodies defined persistent Graves' disease in the study.

Time point: persistent/refractory GD, antithyroid drugs over 5 years with positive TRAb. PBMC RNA was the source of the TCR library. Graves' disease diagnosis relied on American Thyroid Association guidelines. Study-level results: Favored usage of TRBV28, TRBJ1-2 and TRBJ2-5 was recorded in persistent disease.

Building the TCR beta libraries relied on iRepertoire HTBI primers, and CDR3 regions underwent Arm-PCR. In TCRdb, the multiplex PCR reads were re-called with MiXCR into one record per CDR3 protein. The data contain around 460,000 distinct CDR3 sequences, around a fifth of them seen just once; the ten biggest clones take up about 12%. The source is a female donor with Graves disease. V gene TRBV20-1 combines with J gene TRBJ2-5; the D is unclear. Here the sequenced sample was peripheral blood mononuclear cells (PBMCs), taken when the disease was refractory, from a patient treated with antithyroid drugs. The CDR3 DNA reads as TGCAGTGCGACTTCATCCCCAGCACAAGAGACCCAGTACTTC. Protein product: CSATSSPAQETQYF.